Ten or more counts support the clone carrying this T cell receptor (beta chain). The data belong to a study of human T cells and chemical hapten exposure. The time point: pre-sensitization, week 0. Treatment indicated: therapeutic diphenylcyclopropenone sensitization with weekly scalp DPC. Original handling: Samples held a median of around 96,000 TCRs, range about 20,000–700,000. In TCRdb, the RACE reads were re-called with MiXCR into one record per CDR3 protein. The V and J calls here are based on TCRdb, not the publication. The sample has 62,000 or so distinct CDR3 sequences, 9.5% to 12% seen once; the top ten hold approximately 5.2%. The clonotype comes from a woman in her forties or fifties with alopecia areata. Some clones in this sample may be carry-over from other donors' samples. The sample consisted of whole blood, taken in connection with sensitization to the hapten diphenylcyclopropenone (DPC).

Here the CDR3 DNA reads TGCGCCAGCAGCTTGGAGGGACAGGGTCCCTACGAGCAGTACTTC. This gives the protein CASSLEGQGPYEQYF. The rearrangement joins TRBV5-1 to TRBJ2-7, with TRBD1 matching 9 bases. The CDR3 consists of 15 residues. CDR1 and CDR2 from the germline V gene are SGHRS and YFSETQ. With V trimmed by 0 bases and J by 2 bases, 3 bases remained unmatched.